The 11 T cell receptor beta chains given below trace back to one sample, sequenced in a study of blood T cell repertoires in COVID-19. Method: immunoSEQ multiplex PCR; TCRdb's copy keeps in-frame clones and lacks some. The sample lists hundreds of thousands of clones, 89% occurring once. Sequencing used PBMCs or T cells enriched from blood (not recorded which). These receptor sequences come from a man in his sixties who had recovered from COVID-19.

The chain's CDR3 is CASRLPGRELPTEQFF. Written as DNA, the CDR3 is TGCGCCAGCAGACTCCCAGGGCGGGAGCTTCCTACTGAGCAGTTCTTC. The gene calls are TRBV5-1 and TRBJ2-1; 7 bases line up with TRBD2. V gave up 5 bases and J gave up 9 bases; unmatched junction bases: 17. The CDR3 covers 16 residues. The germline V gene has CDR1 SGHRS and CDR2 YFSETQ.

The genes are TRBV29-1 and TRBJ2-3; a possible D gene is TRBD1 (5 bases). Germline loops: CDR1 SQVTM, CDR2 ANQGSEA. Trimming stripped 2 bases from V and 3 bases from J, with 6 bases between. The CDR3 consists of 12 residues. CDR3 protein: CSVEQGTDTQYF. DNA for the CDR3: TGCAGCGTTGAACAGGGTACAGATACGCAGTATTTT.

The chain employs TRBV18 and TRBJ2-3, with 9 nucleotides matching TRBD2. The trim removed 4 bases at V and 3 bases at J, leaving 14 bases unmatched. The V gene's germline CDR1 is KGHSH and CDR2 LQKENI. This CDR3 spans 18 amino acids. The CDR3 here is CASSLPRGSGSITDTQYF. The DNA for the CDR3 is TGTGCCAGCTCACTCCCCCGAGGTAGCGGGAGTATAACAGATACGCAGTATTTT.

The chain couples TRBV5-6 to TRBJ1-2, with D hard to call. This CDR3 contains 14 residues. Germline-derived CDR1 and CDR2 are SGHDT and YYEEEE. The germline V and J ends were trimmed by 6 bases and 6 bases, with 18 bases remaining between them. The chain's CDR3 is CASTHPYEDNGYTF. The CDR3 DNA is TGTGCCAGCACACATCCGTATGAGGATAATGGCTACACCTTC.

The sample holds one count of this clone. One junction end does not reproduce the germline sequence, and a read error may be involved. The gene calls are TRBV4-3 and TRBJ1-4; 8 bases are shared with TRBD1. Germline assignment: CDR1 LGHNA and CDR2 YSLEER. There are 16 residues in the CDR3. The CDR3 DNA reads TGCGCCAGCAGCCTTCGTCAGGGGGCGCGAGATGAAAGACTGTTTTTT. Protein: CASSLRQGARDERLFF.

This clone was picked up one time. CDR3 in DNA: TGCGCCAGCAGCTCGCTGACTAGCGGGTATCAAGAGACCCAGTACTTC. Translated: CASSSLTSGYQETQYF. This chain connects TRBV5-1 to TRBJ2-5, with 10 nucleotides matching TRBD2. In germline, CDR1 is SGHRS, CDR2 YFSETQ. The ends lost 3 bases at V and 2 bases at J; junction bases unmatched: 7. This CDR3 has 16 amino acids.

The V call is TRBV19, the J call TRBJ2-7; 7 bases match TRBD2. CDR1 is LNHDA and CDR2 is SQIVND in the germline V gene (reference sequence). The CDR3 totals 14 residues. Trimming at V came to 5 bases and at J to 3 bases, leaving 7 bases not matched to a gene. CDR3 sequence: CASSPSGAGYEQYF. In DNA, the CDR3 is TGTGCCAGTAGTCCGAGCGGGGCCGGCTACGAGCAGTACTTC.

This sequence joins TRBV28 and TRBJ2-2, with TRBD2 matching over 7 bases. Unmatched junction bases numbered 4, after V lost 4 bases and J lost 5 bases. The CDR3 sequence is 14 residues long. Germline CDR1 MDHEN, CDR2 SYDVKM. This CDR3 is CASSSGGRTGELFF. CDR3 bases: TGTGCCAGCAGTTCGGGGGGTAGGACCGGGGAGCTGTTTTTT. The complete variable domain, with remaining parts taken from reference TRBV28 and TRBJ2-2, reads DVKVTQSSRYLVKRTGEKVFLECVQDMDHENMFWYRQDPGLGLRLIYFSYDVKMKEKGDIPEGYSVSREKKERFSLILESASTNQTSMYLCASSSGGRTGELFFGEGSRLTVL.

The genes are TRBV19 and TRBJ2-6; 11 positions agree with TRBD1. CDR1 LNHDA and CDR2 SQIVND come from the germline V gene (reference sequence). This CDR3 region has 17 residues. J gave up 0 bases and V 4 bases, and 2 bases lay outside the gene matches. CDR3 amino acids: CASSTGQGVSGANVLTF. CDR3 sequence (DNA): TGTGCCAGTAGTACGGGACAGGGGGTCTCTGGGGCCAACGTCCTGACTTTC.

The chain uses TRBV30 and TRBJ1-4; D ambiguous. Per the germline V gene, CDR1 is GTSNPN and CDR2 is SVGIG (reference sequence). The CDR3 extends over 11 amino acids. V lost 0 bases and J 7 bases, leaving 3 bases between the germline ends. This CDR3 is CAWSVLEKLFF. The CDR3 bases are TGTGCCTGGAGTGTACTTGAAAAACTGTTTTTT.

The J gene is TRBJ2-2, the V gene TRBV5-4, with 9 nucleotides matching TRBD2. The CDR3 runs to 15 residues. The germline V gene encodes CDR1 SGHNT and CDR2 YYREEE (reference sequence). The V segment lost 3 bases and the J segment 9 bases; nucleotides outside the gene matches: 9. CDR3 region: CASSWYSGRPRELFF. CDR3 DNA: TGTGCCAGCAGCTGGTATAGCGGGAGACCGAGGGAGCTGTTTTTT.